This is a list of T cell receptor beta chains from one sample in a study of cytomegalovirus exposure and HLA in healthy donors. Assay used: immunoSEQ multiplex PCR; TCRdb lists only in-frame clones, some missing. The sample consists of about 160,000 clones, over 75% of them appearing once. What was sequenced was PBMCs. These receptors all stem from a man aged 40-55 years in good health and CMV-seronegative. Each CDR3 is given with its conserved first and last residue. Fields, in order: clone size, V gene, D gene, J gene, CDR3 protein, CDR3 DNA. The D gene is left open where the match is weak. Part of the rows lack a size; the others show once, few, many or a class for expanded clones.

clone_size: .
v_call: TRBV19
d_call: .
j_call: TRBJ1-5
cdr3_aa: CASRTAPNQPQHF
cdr3_nt: TGTGCCAGTAGGACAGCTCCCAATCAGCCCCAGCATTTT

clone_size: .
v_call: TRBV5-1
d_call: .
j_call: TRBJ1-5
cdr3_aa: CASSLVGGNSNQPQHF
cdr3_nt: TGCGCCAGCAGCTTGGTTGGGGGCAATAGCAATCAGCCCCAGCATTTT

clone_size: .
v_call: TRBV5-4
d_call: TRBD2
j_call: TRBJ2-7
cdr3_aa: CASRAPGLATNEQYF
cdr3_nt: TGTGCCAGCAGGGCCCCGGGACTAGCCACCAACGAGCAGTACTTC

clone_size: few
v_call: TRBV19
d_call: .
j_call: TRBJ2-2
cdr3_aa: CASGRGTGELFF
cdr3_nt: TGTGCCAGTGGAAGAGGGACCGGGGAGCTGTTTTTT

clone_size: .
v_call: TRBV18
d_call: TRBD2
j_call: TRBJ2-7
cdr3_aa: CASSATSSVYEQYF
cdr3_nt: TGTGCCAGCTCAGCGACTAGCTCGGTCTACGAGCAGTACTTC

clone_size: .
v_call: TRBV5-1
d_call: TRBD2
j_call: TRBJ2-1
cdr3_aa: CASSLGLADEQFF
cdr3_nt: TGCGCCAGCAGCTTGGGACTAGCCGATGAGCAGTTCTTC

clone_size: .
v_call: TRBV27
d_call: .
j_call: TRBJ1-5
cdr3_aa: CASSLQGTGQPQHF
cdr3_nt: TGTGCCAGCAGTTTACAGGGAACGGGTCAGCCCCAGCATTTT

clone_size: few
v_call: TRBV5-6
d_call: TRBD1
j_call: TRBJ1-6
cdr3_aa: CASSRRDRNTPLHF
cdr3_nt: TGTGCCAGCAGCCGCCGGGACAGAAATACACCCCTCCACTTT

clone_size: .
v_call: TRBV6-5
d_call: .
j_call: TRBJ2-7
cdr3_aa: CASSYQDSYEQYF
cdr3_nt: TGTGCCAGCAGTTACCAGGACAGTTACGAGCAGTACTTC

clone_size: .
v_call: TRBV5-1
d_call: .
j_call: TRBJ2-3
cdr3_aa: CASSLTGGIGDTQYF
cdr3_nt: TGCGCCAGCAGCTTGACGGGGGGCATAGGAGATACGCAGTATTTT

clone_size: .
v_call: TRBV7-2
d_call: .
j_call: TRBJ1-6
cdr3_aa: CASSQAYNSPLHF
cdr3_nt: TGTGCCAGCAGCCAAGCTTATAATTCACCCCTCCACTTT

clone_size: .
v_call: TRBV5-1
d_call: TRBD2
j_call: TRBJ2-1
cdr3_aa: CASSLGSGLAGNEQFF
cdr3_nt: TGCGCCAGCAGCTTGGGGTCCGGTCTAGCGGGCAATGAGCAGTTCTTC

clone_size: .
v_call: TRBV11-2
d_call: .
j_call: TRBJ2-7
cdr3_aa: CASSQRPAGSPEQYF
cdr3_nt: TGTGCCAGCAGCCAAAGGCCCGCCGGGTCTCCCGAGCAGTACTTC

clone_size: .
v_call: TRBV5-1
d_call: TRBD1
j_call: TRBJ2-6
cdr3_aa: CASSPRTGLGSGANVLTF
cdr3_nt: TGCGCCAGCAGCCCCCGGACAGGGTTGGGGTCTGGGGCCAACGTCCTGACTTTC

clone_size: .
v_call: TRBV19
d_call: TRBD2
j_call: TRBJ2-3
cdr3_aa: CASMGRGGRTDTQYF
cdr3_nt: TGTGCCAGTATGGGGCGGGGGGGCCGCACAGATACGCAGTATTTT

clone_size: once
v_call: TRBV19
d_call: TRBD1
j_call: TRBJ1-5
cdr3_aa: CASRAGTGGSGNQPQHF
cdr3_nt: TGTGCCAGTAGGGCCGGGACAGGGGGGTCTGGCAATCAGCCCCAGCATTTT

clone_size: .
v_call: TRBV27
d_call: .
j_call: TRBJ1-2
cdr3_aa: CASSSQDSYGYTF
cdr3_nt: TGTGCCAGCAGTTCACAGGACAGCTATGGCTACACCTTC

clone_size: .
v_call: TRBV29-1
d_call: TRBD1
j_call: TRBJ2-7
cdr3_aa: CSVFGTGGYHEQYF
cdr3_nt: TGCAGCGTCTTTGGGACAGGGGGCTACCACGAGCAGTACTTC

clone_size: .
v_call: TRBV2
d_call: TRBD1
j_call: TRBJ2-3
cdr3_aa: CASPTTGLIDTQYF
cdr3_nt: TGTGCCAGCCCGACGACAGGGTTGATAGATACGCAGTATTTT

clone_size: .
v_call: TRBV30
d_call: TRBD1
j_call: TRBJ2-7
cdr3_aa: CAWSAGTDYEQYF
cdr3_nt: TGTGCCTGGAGCGCCGGGACAGACTACGAGCAGTACTTC

clone_size: .
v_call: TRBV5-6
d_call: .
j_call: TRBJ1-2
cdr3_aa: CASSLDSSYGYTF
cdr3_nt: TGTGCCAGCAGCTTGGACAGTTCATATGGCTACACCTTC

clone_size: .
v_call: TRBV10-3
d_call: .
j_call: TRBJ2-5
cdr3_aa: CAISEPRPQTEETQYF
cdr3_nt: TGTGCCATCAGTGAGCCCCGCCCTCAGACAGAAGAGACCCAGTACTTC

clone_size: once
v_call: TRBV25-1
d_call: .
j_call: TRBJ1-2
cdr3_aa: CASSRDIFGGYTF
cdr3_nt: TGTGCCAGCAGCCGGGACATATTCGGTGGCTACACCTTC

clone_size: .
v_call: TRBV7-9
d_call: TRBD1
j_call: TRBJ1-4
cdr3_aa: CASSLGGSQGTEKLFF
cdr3_nt: TGTGCCAGCAGCTTAGGGGGGTCACAGGGGACTGAAAAACTGTTTTTT

clone_size: .
v_call: TRBV4-1
d_call: .
j_call: TRBJ1-6
cdr3_aa: CASSQNRNNSPLHF
cdr3_nt: TGCGCCAGCAGCCAAAATAGAAATAATTCACCCCTCCACTTT

clone_size: few
v_call: TRBV5-4
d_call: TRBD1
j_call: TRBJ1-2
cdr3_aa: CASSRKGQGHGYTF
cdr3_nt: TGTGCCAGCAGCCGCAAGGGACAGGGGCATGGCTACACCTTC

clone_size: .
v_call: TRBV27
d_call: .
j_call: TRBJ2-1
cdr3_aa: CASSIGAYNEQFF
cdr3_nt: TGTGCCAGCAGTATAGGGGCCTACAATGAGCAGTTCTTC

clone_size: .
v_call: TRBV9
d_call: TRBD1
j_call: TRBJ1-2
cdr3_aa: CASSVGDRNFYGYTF
cdr3_nt: TGTGCCAGCAGCGTAGGGGACAGAAACTTCTATGGCTACACCTTC

clone_size: .
v_call: TRBV7-9
d_call: TRBD1
j_call: TRBJ1-2
cdr3_aa: CASSSRQGRNYGYTF
cdr3_nt: TGTGCCAGCAGCTCGCGACAGGGCCGCAACTATGGCTACACCTTC

clone_size: .
v_call: TRBV7-9
d_call: TRBD2
j_call: TRBJ2-1
cdr3_aa: CASSALGSGAYNEQFF
cdr3_nt: TGTGCCAGCAGCGCCCTGGGTAGCGGGGCCTACAATGAGCAGTTCTTC

clone_size: .
v_call: TRBV5-6
d_call: TRBD1
j_call: TRBJ1-4
cdr3_aa: CASSLQLRDRGRYEKLFF
cdr3_nt: TGTGCCAGCAGCCTCCAGCTCCGGGACAGGGGGCGTTATGAAAAACTGTTTTTT

clone_size: .
v_call: TRBV7-2
d_call: .
j_call: TRBJ2-7
cdr3_aa: CASSTHKTYEQYF
cdr3_nt: TGTGCCAGCAGCACCCACAAGACCTACGAGCAGTACTTC

clone_size: .
v_call: TRBV7-3
d_call: TRBD2
j_call: TRBJ2-3
cdr3_aa: CASSQGSGAPTDTQYF
cdr3_nt: TGTGCCAGCAGCCAAGGTAGCGGGGCGCCCACAGATACGCAGTATTTT

clone_size: few
v_call: TRBV28
d_call: .
j_call: TRBJ1-6
cdr3_aa: CASSFLESTNSPLHF
cdr3_nt: TGTGCCAGCAGTTTTCTAGAGAGTACAAATTCACCCCTCCACTTT

clone_size: once
v_call: TRBV6-1
d_call: .
j_call: TRBJ1-1
cdr3_aa: CASTQGGGTEAFF
cdr3_nt: TGTGCCAGCACCCAGGGAGGGGGCACTGAAGCTTTCTTT

clone_size: .
v_call: TRBV5-4
d_call: .
j_call: TRBJ1-2
cdr3_aa: CASSSRTDNYGYTF
cdr3_nt: TGTGCCAGCAGTTCGAGGACAGATAACTATGGCTACACCTTC

clone_size: .
v_call: TRBV11-2
d_call: TRBD1
j_call: TRBJ2-3
cdr3_aa: CASRPSYRTGGTDTQYF
cdr3_nt: TGTGCCAGCAGACCCTCCTACCGGACAGGAGGCACAGATACGCAGTATTTT

clone_size: .
v_call: TRBV5-1
d_call: TRBD2
j_call: TRBJ2-3
cdr3_aa: CASSPGLAGADTRYF
cdr3_nt: TGCGCCAGCTCCCCGGGACTAGCGGGCGCAGATACGCGGTATTTT

clone_size: .
v_call: TRBV29-1
d_call: .
j_call: TRBJ2-3
cdr3_aa: CSVDRDSRWTDTQYF
cdr3_nt: TGCAGCGTTGACCGGGACTCCCGATGGACAGATACGCAGTATTTT

clone_size: .
v_call: TRBV30
d_call: TRBD1
j_call: TRBJ2-3
cdr3_aa: CAWTLGTGGIDTQYF
cdr3_nt: TGTGCCTGGACCCTAGGGACAGGGGGCATAGATACGCAGTATTTT

clone_size: once
v_call: TRBV2
d_call: .
j_call: TRBJ2-1
cdr3_aa: CASIQANYNEQFF
cdr3_nt: TGTGCCAGCATACAGGCTAACTACAATGAGCAGTTCTTC